The TCR beta chain described here comes from a study of blood T cell repertoires in COVID-19 (dated by TCRdb to the early 2020s). With respect to the entire study: Collaborator samples came from the United States, Italy and Spain and covered acute and convalescent phases of COVID-19. The prospective study material was composed of cDNA or gDNA derived from T cells, B-cell-depleted T cells, or PBMCs. The dataset comprised deeply sampled blood TCRbeta repertoires from subjects exposed to, actively infected with, or recovered from COVID-19. The repertoires were made available in a free public database intended to serve as a resource for research on the immune response to SARS-CoV-2. Samples came from the ongoing ImmuneRACE study (first 160 participants) plus 1,254 subjects from 6 global collaborators. Nearly every sample came with metadata listing a de-identified subject ID, COVID-19 status, age in years and sex. Where HLA class I and class II types were available, the types were taken from metadata supplied by the sample provider, not from assay-based typing.

To note about this clone: The target of this receptor is not known. No base quality values were provided; no much bigger clone lies one nucleotide off.

A second Seattle source provided samples from volunteer blood donors who had recovered from COVID-19. Whole blood was collected in K2EDTA tubes by collaborating institutions according to the institutions' own protocols. Collaborator samples were shipped for TCRbeta analysis as frozen whole blood, isolated PBMCs, or DNA extracted from either sample type. The immunoSEQ Assay, a bias-controlled multiplex PCR, was used to amplify TCRbeta CDR3 regions from genomic DNA. In the source study's methods: The number of nucleated cells in each sample was estimated from the amplification of reference gene primers within the assay. To quantify the absolute abundance of each unique TCRbeta CDR3 rearrangement, sequence reads were collapsed and filtered. Productive Simpson clonality was computed per sample as the square root of Simpson's diversity index over productive rearrangements. Not all clones reach the TCRdb copy of this immuneACCESS table, which keeps in-frame sequences only. Checked studies attribute under half of the gap to unresolved V genes and leave the rest unexplained. D and trimming were read from the DNA, whereas the V and J calls and clone size are those reported in that table. The sample profile shows over 250,000 clones; approximately 83% of them were found once. Of the sample, roughly 10% falls within the top ten clones.

The research as a whole found: Clinical and demographic metadata were provided uncurated, with the amount varying by source and participant.

The germline V gene yields KGHSH for CDR1 and LQKENI for CDR2. From its cysteine to its phenylalanine, the CDR3 spans 16 amino acids. The DNA shown is the 48-base CDR3, in frame from base 1. Compared with germline, V lacks 5 bases and J lacks 5 bases; bases without a gene match: 7. The sequence came from a woman in her forties or fifties who had recovered from COVID-19. Here the chain combines TRBV18 and TRBJ1-6, with 9 bases matching TRBD1. The sequencing sample was made of peripheral blood. For the CDR3, the sequence is CASSVRTGADNSPLHF. The nucleotide sequence reads as follows: TGTGCCAGCTCAGTTCGGACAGGGGCGGATAATTCACCCCTCCACTTT.